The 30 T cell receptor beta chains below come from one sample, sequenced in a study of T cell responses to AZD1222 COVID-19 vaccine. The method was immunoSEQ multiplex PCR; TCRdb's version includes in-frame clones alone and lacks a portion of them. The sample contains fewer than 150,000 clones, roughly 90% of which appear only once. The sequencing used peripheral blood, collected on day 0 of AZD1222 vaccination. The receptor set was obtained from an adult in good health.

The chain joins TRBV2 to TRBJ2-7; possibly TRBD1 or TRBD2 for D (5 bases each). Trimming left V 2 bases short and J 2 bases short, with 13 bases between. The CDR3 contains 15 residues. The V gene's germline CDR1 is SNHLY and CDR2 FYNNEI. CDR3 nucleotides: TGTGCCAGCAGTGAAAGCAGGGACCTCCCCTACGAGCAGTACTTC. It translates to CASSESRDLPYEQYF.

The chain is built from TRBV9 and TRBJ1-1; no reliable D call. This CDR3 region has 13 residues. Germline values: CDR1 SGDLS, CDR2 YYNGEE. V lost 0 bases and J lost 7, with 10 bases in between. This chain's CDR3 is CASSVVTGIEAFF. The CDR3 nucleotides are TGTGCCAGCAGCGTAGTTACGGGGATTGAAGCTTTCTTT.

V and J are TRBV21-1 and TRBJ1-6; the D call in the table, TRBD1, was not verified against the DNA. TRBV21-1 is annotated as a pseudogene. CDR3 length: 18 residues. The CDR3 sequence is CASTPSRDRRQNNSPLHF. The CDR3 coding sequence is TGTGCCAGCACTCCGTCCCGGGACAGGAGACAGAATAATTCACCCCTCCACTTT.

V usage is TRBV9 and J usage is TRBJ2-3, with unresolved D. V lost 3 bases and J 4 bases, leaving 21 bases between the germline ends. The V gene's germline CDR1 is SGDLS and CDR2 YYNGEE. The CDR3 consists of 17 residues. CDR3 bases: TGTGCCAGCAGCGCACGTCTAGATTTCCGTTGGGCAGATACGCAGTATTTT. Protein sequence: CASSARLDFRWADTQYF. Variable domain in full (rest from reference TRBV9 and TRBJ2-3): DSGVTQTPKHLITATGQRVTLRCSPRSGDLSVYWYQQSLDQGLQFLIQYYNGEERAKGNILERFSAQQFPDLHSELNLSSLELGDSALYFCASSARLDFRWADTQYFGPGTRLTVL.

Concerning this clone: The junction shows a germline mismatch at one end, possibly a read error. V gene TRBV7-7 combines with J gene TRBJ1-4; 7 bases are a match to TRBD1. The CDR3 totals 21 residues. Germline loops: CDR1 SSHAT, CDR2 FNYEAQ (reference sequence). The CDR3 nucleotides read TGTGCTAGCAGCTTAGTTTTAGGGGGCCCAGTAATCCCGAGGACTAATGAAAAACTGTTTTTT. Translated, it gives CASSLVLGGPVIPRTNEKLFF. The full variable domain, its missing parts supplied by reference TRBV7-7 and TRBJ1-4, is GAGVSQSPRYKVTKRGQDVTLRCDPISSHATLYWYQQALGQGPEFLTYFNYEAQPDKSGLPSDRFSAERPEGSISTLTIQRTEQRDSAMYRCASSLVLGGPVIPRTNEKLFFGSGTQLSVL.

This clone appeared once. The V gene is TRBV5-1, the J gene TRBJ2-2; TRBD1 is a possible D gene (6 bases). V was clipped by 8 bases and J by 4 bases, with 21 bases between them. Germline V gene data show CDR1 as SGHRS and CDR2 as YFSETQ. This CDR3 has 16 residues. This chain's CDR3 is CASNQGQNYGTGELFF. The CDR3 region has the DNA TGCGCCAGTAACCAAGGACAGAACTACGGCACCGGGGAGCTGTTTTTT.

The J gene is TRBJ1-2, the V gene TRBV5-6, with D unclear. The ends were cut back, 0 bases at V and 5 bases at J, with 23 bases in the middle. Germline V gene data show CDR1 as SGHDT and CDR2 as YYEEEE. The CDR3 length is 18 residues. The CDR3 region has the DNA TGTGCCAGCAGCTTGGCGGCCGAACCCCGGCAGACCACTTATGGCTACACCTTC. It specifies CASSLAAEPRQTTYGYTF.

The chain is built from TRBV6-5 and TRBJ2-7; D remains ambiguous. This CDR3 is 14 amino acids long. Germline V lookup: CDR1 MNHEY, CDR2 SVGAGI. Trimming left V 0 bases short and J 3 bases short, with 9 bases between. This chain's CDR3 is CASSYSIGRYEQYF. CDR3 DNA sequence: TGTGCCAGCAGTTACTCGATAGGCCGCTACGAGCAGTACTTC.

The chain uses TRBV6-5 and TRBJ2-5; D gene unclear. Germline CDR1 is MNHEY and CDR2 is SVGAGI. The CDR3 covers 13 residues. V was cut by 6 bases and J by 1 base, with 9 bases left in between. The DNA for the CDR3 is TGTGCCAGCAGAGCCCGATTCCAAGAGACCCAGTACTTC. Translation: CASRARFQETQYF.

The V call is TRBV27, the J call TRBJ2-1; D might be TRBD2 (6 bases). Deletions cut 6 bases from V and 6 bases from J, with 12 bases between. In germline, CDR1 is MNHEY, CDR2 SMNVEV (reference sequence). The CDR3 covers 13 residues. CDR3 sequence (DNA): TGTGCCAGCAGCACTAGCTTCCGCAATGAGCAGTTCTTC. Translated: CASSTSFRNEQFF.

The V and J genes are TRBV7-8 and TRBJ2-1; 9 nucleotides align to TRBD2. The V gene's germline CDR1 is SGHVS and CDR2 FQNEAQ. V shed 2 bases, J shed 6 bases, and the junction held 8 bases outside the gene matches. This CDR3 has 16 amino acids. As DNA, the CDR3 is TGTGCCAGCAGCTTATTTCTAGCGGGACTTCTCAATGAGCAGTTCTTC. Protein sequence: CASSLFLAGLLNEQFF.

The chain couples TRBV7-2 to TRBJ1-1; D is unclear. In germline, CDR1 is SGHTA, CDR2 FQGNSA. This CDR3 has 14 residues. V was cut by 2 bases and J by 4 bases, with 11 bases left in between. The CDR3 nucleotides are TGTGCCAGCAGCTTAAACCTCCTGGGCACTGAAGCTTTCTTT. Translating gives CASSLNLLGTEAFF.

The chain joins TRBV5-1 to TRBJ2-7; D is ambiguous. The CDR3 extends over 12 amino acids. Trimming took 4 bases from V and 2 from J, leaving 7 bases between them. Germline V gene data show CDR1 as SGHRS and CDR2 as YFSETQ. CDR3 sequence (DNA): TGCGCCAGCAGCCTCAATACCTACGAGCAGTACTTC. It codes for CASSLNTYEQYF.

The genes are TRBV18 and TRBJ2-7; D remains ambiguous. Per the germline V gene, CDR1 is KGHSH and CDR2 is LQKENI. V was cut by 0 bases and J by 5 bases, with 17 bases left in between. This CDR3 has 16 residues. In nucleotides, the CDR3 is TGTGCCAGCTCACCACCGGCGGCAATTCGAAGGGACGAGCAGTACTTC. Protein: CASSPPAAIRRDEQYF.

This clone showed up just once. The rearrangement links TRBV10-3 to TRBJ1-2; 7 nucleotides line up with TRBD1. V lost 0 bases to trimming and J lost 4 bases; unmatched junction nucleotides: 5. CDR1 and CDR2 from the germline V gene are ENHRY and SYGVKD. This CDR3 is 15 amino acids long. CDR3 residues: CAISESGQASYGYTF. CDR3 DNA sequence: TGTGCCATCAGTGAGTCTGGACAGGCCTCCTATGGCTACACCTTC.

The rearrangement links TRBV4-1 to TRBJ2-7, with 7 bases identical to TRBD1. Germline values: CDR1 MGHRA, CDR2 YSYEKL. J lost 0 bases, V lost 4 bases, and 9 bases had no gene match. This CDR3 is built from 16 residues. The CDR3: CASSPDQTGTSYEQYF. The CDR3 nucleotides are TGCGCCAGCAGCCCAGATCAGACAGGGACCTCCTACGAGCAGTACTTC.

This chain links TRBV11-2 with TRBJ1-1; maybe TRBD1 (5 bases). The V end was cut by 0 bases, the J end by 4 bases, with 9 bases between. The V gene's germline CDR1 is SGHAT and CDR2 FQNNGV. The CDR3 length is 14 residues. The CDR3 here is CASSLDGGATEAFF. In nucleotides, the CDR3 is TGTGCCAGCAGCTTAGATGGTGGGGCCACTGAAGCTTTCTTT.

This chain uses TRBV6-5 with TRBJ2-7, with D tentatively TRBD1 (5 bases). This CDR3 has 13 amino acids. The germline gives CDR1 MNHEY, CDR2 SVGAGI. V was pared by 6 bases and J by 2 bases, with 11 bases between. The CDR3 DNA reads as TGTGCCAGCAGGCAGGGAACCCCCTACGAGCAGTACTTC. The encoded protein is CASRQGTPYEQYF.

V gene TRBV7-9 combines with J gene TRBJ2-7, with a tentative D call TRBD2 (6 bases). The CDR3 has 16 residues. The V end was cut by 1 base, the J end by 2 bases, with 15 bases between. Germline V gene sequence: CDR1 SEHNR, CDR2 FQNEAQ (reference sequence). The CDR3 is CASSLDRWRGPYEQYF. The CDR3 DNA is TGTGCCAGCAGCTTAGACCGGTGGCGGGGCCCCTACGAGCAGTACTTC.

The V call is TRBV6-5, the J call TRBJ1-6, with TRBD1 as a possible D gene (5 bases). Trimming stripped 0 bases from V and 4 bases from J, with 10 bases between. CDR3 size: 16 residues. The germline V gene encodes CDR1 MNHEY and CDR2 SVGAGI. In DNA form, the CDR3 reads TGTGCCAGCAGTTACTCGATCGGACAATATAATTCACCCCTCCACTTT. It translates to CASSYSIGQYNSPLHF.

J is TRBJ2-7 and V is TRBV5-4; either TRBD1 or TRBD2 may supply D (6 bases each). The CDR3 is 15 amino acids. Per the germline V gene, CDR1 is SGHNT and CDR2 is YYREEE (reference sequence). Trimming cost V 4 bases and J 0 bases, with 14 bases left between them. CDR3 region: CASSPGSGASYEQYF. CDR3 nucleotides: TGTGCCAGCAGCCCCGGCTCGGGGGCCTCCTACGAGCAGTACTTC.

This CDR3 is CASSHSTGTTYNSPLHF. In DNA, the CDR3 is TGCGCCAGCAGCCACTCCACGGGGACAACTTATAATTCACCCCTCCACTTT. The rearrangement uses TRBV4-1 and TRBJ1-6; D may be TRBD1 (6 bases). V dropped 3 bases and J dropped 4 bases, with 16 bases sitting between them. CDR1 is MGHRA and CDR2 is YSYEKL in the germline V gene. The CDR3 is 17 residues long.

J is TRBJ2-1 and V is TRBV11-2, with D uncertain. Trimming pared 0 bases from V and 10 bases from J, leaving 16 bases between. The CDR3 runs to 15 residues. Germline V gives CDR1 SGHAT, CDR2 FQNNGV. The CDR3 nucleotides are TGTGCCAGCAGCTTAGATGGCCCTCCCCTCTCGGAGCAGTTCTTC. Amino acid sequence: CASSLDGPPLSEQFF.

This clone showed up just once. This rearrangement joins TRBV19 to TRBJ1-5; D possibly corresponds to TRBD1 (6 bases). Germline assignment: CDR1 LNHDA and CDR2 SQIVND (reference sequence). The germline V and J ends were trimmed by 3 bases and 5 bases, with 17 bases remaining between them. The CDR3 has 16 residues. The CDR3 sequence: CASSMGIQGYDQPQHF. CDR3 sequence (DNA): TGTGCCAGTAGTATGGGAATACAGGGCTATGATCAGCCCCAGCATTTT.

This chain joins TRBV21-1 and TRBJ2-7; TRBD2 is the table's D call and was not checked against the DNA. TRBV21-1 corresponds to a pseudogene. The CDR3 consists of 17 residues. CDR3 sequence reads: CASSSFEQGLLNYEQYF. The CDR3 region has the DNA TGTGCCAGCAGCTCATTCGAACAAGGACTGCTAAACTACGAGCAGTACTTC.

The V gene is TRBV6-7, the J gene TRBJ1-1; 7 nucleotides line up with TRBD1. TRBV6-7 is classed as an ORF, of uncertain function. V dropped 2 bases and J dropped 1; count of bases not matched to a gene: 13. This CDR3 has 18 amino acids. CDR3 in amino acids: CASSYLTGSREENTEAFF. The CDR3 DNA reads TGTGCCAGCAGTTACCTGACAGGGTCCCGAGAGGAGAACACTGAAGCTTTCTTT.

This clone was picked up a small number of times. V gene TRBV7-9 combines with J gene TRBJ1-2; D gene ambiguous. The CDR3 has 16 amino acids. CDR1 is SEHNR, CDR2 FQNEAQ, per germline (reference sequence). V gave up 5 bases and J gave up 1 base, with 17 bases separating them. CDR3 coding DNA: TGTGCCAGCAGCCCGACGAGGAGCCCAATTAACTATGGCTACACCTTC. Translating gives CASSPTRSPINYGYTF.

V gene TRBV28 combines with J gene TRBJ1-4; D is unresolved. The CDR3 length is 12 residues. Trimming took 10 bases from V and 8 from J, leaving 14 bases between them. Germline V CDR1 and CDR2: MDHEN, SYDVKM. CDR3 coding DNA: TGTGCCACCAACGTCCCGGGGGAAAAACTGTTTTTT. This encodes CATNVPGEKLFF. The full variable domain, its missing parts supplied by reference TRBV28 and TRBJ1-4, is DVKVTQSSRYLVKRTGEKVFLECVQDMDHENMFWYRQDPGLGLRLIYFSYDVKMKEKGDIPEGYSVSREKKERFSLILESASTNQTSMYLCATNVPGEKLFFGSGTQLSVL.

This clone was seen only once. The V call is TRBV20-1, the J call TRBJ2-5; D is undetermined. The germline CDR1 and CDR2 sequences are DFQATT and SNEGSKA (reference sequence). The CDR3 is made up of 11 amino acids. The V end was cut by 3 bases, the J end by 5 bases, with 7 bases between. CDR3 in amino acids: CSASLGETQYF. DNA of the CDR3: TGCAGTGCTAGTCTTGGGGAGACCCAGTACTTC.

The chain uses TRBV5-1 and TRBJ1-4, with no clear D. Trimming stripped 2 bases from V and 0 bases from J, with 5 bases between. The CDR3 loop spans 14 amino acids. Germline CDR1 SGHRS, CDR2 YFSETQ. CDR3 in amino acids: CASSLVTTNEKLFF. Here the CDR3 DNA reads TGCGCCAGCAGCTTAGTTACAACTAATGAAAAACTGTTTTTT.